This is a list of T cell receptor beta chains from one sample in a study of OX40 agonist ivuxolimab in advanced cancers. The data were produced by immunoSEQ multiplex PCR, yet TCRdb's version contains in-frame clones alone and is incomplete. Among 75,000 to 80,000 clones listed, 90% to 95% were seen once. The sample was CD4+ or CD8+ T cells sorted from blood, taken in a trial of the OX40 agonist ivuxolimab. The receptors come from an adult with an advanced solid tumor such as melanoma, head and neck, liver or kidney cancer. The CDR3 runs from the conserved cysteine through the conserved F or W. Each record gives: clone size, J gene, D gene, V gene, CDR3 length, CDR3 protein, CDR3 DNA. D genes are given only for firm matches. Only some rows state a clone size, as once, few, many or a class for expanded clones.

clone size: NA
J gene: TRBJ2-2
D gene: NA
V gene: TRBV9
CDR3 length: 14
CDR3 protein: CASSGDFITGELFF
CDR3 DNA: TGTGCCAGCAGCGGAGACTTTATCACCGGGGAGCTGTTTTTT

clone size: NA
J gene: TRBJ1-1
D gene: NA
V gene: TRBV5-1
CDR3 length: 14
CDR3 protein: CASSSGDLNTEAFF
CDR3 DNA: TGCGCCAGCAGCTCAGGGGATCTTAACACTGAAGCTTTCTTT

clone size: once
J gene: TRBJ2-7
D gene: NA
V gene: TRBV19
CDR3 length: 13
CDR3 protein: CASSMGPAYEQYF
CDR3 DNA: TGTGCCAGTAGTATGGGCCCTGCGTACGAGCAGTACTTC

clone size: few
J gene: TRBJ1-1
D gene: NA
V gene: TRBV28
CDR3 length: 13
CDR3 protein: CASSSGQPKEAFF
CDR3 DNA: TGTGCCAGCAGCTCAGGACAGCCTAAGGAAGCTTTCTTT

clone size: NA
J gene: TRBJ2-7
D gene: NA
V gene: TRBV9
CDR3 length: 17
CDR3 protein: CASSPRGPGARTYEQYF
CDR3 DNA: TGTGCCAGCAGCCCCCGGGGCCCTGGAGCCCGGACCTACGAGCAGTACTTC

clone size: once
J gene: TRBJ1-1
D gene: NA
V gene: TRBV7-8
CDR3 length: 14
CDR3 protein: CASSLVRRNTEAFF
CDR3 DNA: TGTGCCAGCAGCTTAGTCCGGCGGAACACTGAAGCTTTCTTT

clone size: NA
J gene: TRBJ2-5
D gene: TRBD1
V gene: TRBV29-1
CDR3 length: 13
CDR3 protein: CSVPGGAGETQYF
CDR3 DNA: TGCAGCGTACCAGGGGGCGCAGGGGAGACCCAGTACTTC

clone size: NA
J gene: TRBJ2-7
D gene: TRBD2
V gene: TRBV4-1
CDR3 length: 15
CDR3 protein: CASSQVGTSVYEQYF
CDR3 DNA: TGCGCCAGCAGCCAAGTTGGGACTAGCGTTTACGAGCAGTACTTC

clone size: NA
J gene: TRBJ1-2
D gene: NA
V gene: TRBV11-2
CDR3 length: 16
CDR3 protein: CASSLARQAFNYGYTF
CDR3 DNA: TGTGCCAGCAGCTTAGCTCGGCAGGCTTTTAACTATGGCTACACCTTC

clone size: NA
J gene: TRBJ2-3
D gene: TRBD1
V gene: TRBV5-1
CDR3 length: 16
CDR3 protein: CASSLAGGTRPDTQYF
CDR3 DNA: TGCGCCAGCAGCTTGGCAGGGGGAACTAGGCCAGATACGCAGTATTTT

clone size: NA
J gene: TRBJ2-3
D gene: TRBD2
V gene: TRBV28
CDR3 length: 15
CDR3 protein: CASSFAGGGPDTQYF
CDR3 DNA: TGTGCCAGCAGTTTTGCGGGAGGTGGGCCAGATACGCAGTATTTT

clone size: NA
J gene: TRBJ2-1
D gene: NA
V gene: TRBV27
CDR3 length: 13
CDR3 protein: CASSWGAYNEQFF
CDR3 DNA: TGTGCCAGCAGTTGGGGTGCGTACAATGAGCAGTTCTTC

clone size: NA
J gene: TRBJ1-3
D gene: NA
V gene: TRBV9
CDR3 length: 14
CDR3 protein: CASSTRAFGNTIYF
CDR3 DNA: TGTGCCAGCAGCACCCGGGCGTTTGGAAACACCATATATTTT

clone size: NA
J gene: TRBJ1-1
D gene: TRBD1
V gene: TRBV28
CDR3 length: 16
CDR3 protein: CASSTQGLRTGTEAFF
CDR3 DNA: TGTGCCAGCAGCACACAGGGGCTACGAACGGGCACTGAAGCTTTCTTT

clone size: once
J gene: TRBJ1-1
D gene: TRBD1
V gene: TRBV10-2
CDR3 length: 15
CDR3 protein: CASSEPGQGNTEAFF
CDR3 DNA: TGCGCCAGCAGTGAGCCCGGACAGGGGAACACTGAAGCTTTCTTT

clone size: NA
J gene: TRBJ2-1
D gene: TRBD2
V gene: TRBV5-1
CDR3 length: 18
CDR3 protein: CASSLRRLAERGNNEQFF
CDR3 DNA: TGCGCCAGCAGCTTACGTCGCCTAGCGGAACGAGGGAACAATGAGCAGTTCTTC

clone size: NA
J gene: TRBJ2-4
D gene: NA
V gene: TRBV7-9
CDR3 length: 15
CDR3 protein: CASSHPTDARGIQYF
CDR3 DNA: TGTGCCAGCAGCCACCCGACCGATGCCCGCGGCATTCAGTACTTC

clone size: once
J gene: TRBJ1-2
D gene: NA
V gene: TRBV7-9
CDR3 length: 13
CDR3 protein: CASSSQVSYGYTF
CDR3 DNA: TGTGCCAGCAGCTCTCAGGTGTCCTATGGCTACACCTTC

clone size: once
J gene: TRBJ1-5
D gene: NA
V gene: TRBV13
CDR3 length: 12
CDR3 protein: CASSLGGQPQHF
CDR3 DNA: TGTGCCAGCAGCCTAGGTGGCCAGCCCCAGCATTTT

clone size: NA
J gene: TRBJ1-2
D gene: NA
V gene: TRBV7-9
CDR3 length: 14
CDR3 protein: CASSLVGQAYGYTF
CDR3 DNA: TGTGCCAGCAGCTTAGTCGGGCAGGCTTATGGCTACACCTTC

clone size: NA
J gene: TRBJ2-1
D gene: NA
V gene: TRBV5-4
CDR3 length: 13
CDR3 protein: CASRRDSHNEQFF
CDR3 DNA: TGTGCCAGCAGAAGGGACTCCCACAATGAGCAGTTCTTC

clone size: NA
J gene: TRBJ1-1
D gene: NA
V gene: TRBV7-9
CDR3 length: 15
CDR3 protein: CASNLRQGRNTEAFF
CDR3 DNA: TGTGCCAGCAACCTACGACAAGGGCGGAACACTGAAGCTTTCTTT

clone size: once
J gene: TRBJ2-1
D gene: TRBD1
V gene: TRBV27
CDR3 length: 15
CDR3 protein: CASSLGGQGAREQFF
CDR3 DNA: TGTGCCAGCAGTTTAGGGGGACAGGGGGCCCGGGAGCAGTTCTTC

clone size: NA
J gene: TRBJ2-7
D gene: NA
V gene: TRBV27
CDR3 length: 14
CDR3 protein: CASSSEGTPYEQYF
CDR3 DNA: TGTGCCAGCAGTTCCGAGGGGACCCCCTACGAGCAGTACTTC

clone size: once
J gene: TRBJ2-1
D gene: NA
V gene: TRBV30
CDR3 length: 16
CDR3 protein: CAWSLTNPRYYNEQFF
CDR3 DNA: TGTGCCTGGAGTCTGACTAACCCTCGCTATTACAATGAGCAGTTCTTC

clone size: NA
J gene: TRBJ1-2
D gene: NA
V gene: TRBV11-3
CDR3 length: 13
CDR3 protein: CAIGKEANYGYTF
CDR3 DNA: TGTGCCATCGGAAAGGAAGCTAACTATGGCTACACCTTC

clone size: NA
J gene: TRBJ2-7
D gene: NA
V gene: TRBV9
CDR3 length: 14
CDR3 protein: CASSQDSYSYEQYF
CDR3 DNA: TGTGCCAGCAGCCAGGACAGTTACTCCTACGAGCAGTACTTC

clone size: NA
J gene: TRBJ1-6
D gene: NA
V gene: TRBV6-4
CDR3 length: 18
CDR3 protein: CASSEGQFRSPYNSPLHF
CDR3 DNA: TGTGCCAGCAGTGAAGGACAGTTCAGGTCCCCCTATAATTCACCCCTCCACTTT

clone size: NA
J gene: TRBJ2-6
D gene: NA
V gene: TRBV15
CDR3 length: 13
CDR3 protein: CATMGDGANVLTF
CDR3 DNA: TGTGCCACCATGGGGGATGGGGCCAACGTCCTGACTTTC

clone size: NA
J gene: TRBJ1-3
D gene: TRBD1
V gene: TRBV5-6
CDR3 length: 17
CDR3 protein: CASSLVLGQGYGNTIYF
CDR3 DNA: TGTGCCAGCAGCTTGGTTCTCGGACAGGGGTATGGAAACACCATATATTTT

clone size: NA
J gene: TRBJ1-2
D gene: NA
V gene: TRBV7-9
CDR3 length: 15
CDR3 protein: CASSLAQGAAFGYTF
CDR3 DNA: TGTGCCAGCAGCTTAGCGCAGGGTGCGGCCTTCGGCTACACCTTC

clone size: NA
J gene: TRBJ1-4
D gene: NA
V gene: TRBV4-1
CDR3 length: 17
CDR3 protein: CASSQQTGKLANEKLFF
CDR3 DNA: TGCGCCAGCAGCCAACAAACAGGGAAGTTGGCTAATGAAAAACTGTTTTTT

clone size: NA
J gene: TRBJ2-7
D gene: TRBD2
V gene: TRBV4-1
CDR3 length: 15
CDR3 protein: CASSHFSGSSYEQYF
CDR3 DNA: TGCGCCAGCAGCCACTTTAGCGGGAGCTCCTACGAGCAGTACTTC

clone size: NA
J gene: TRBJ2-4
D gene: NA
V gene: TRBV5-1
CDR3 length: 13
CDR3 protein: CASSYRGGSIQYF
CDR3 DNA: TGCGCCAGCAGCTATAGAGGGGGGAGCATTCAGTACTTC

clone size: NA
J gene: TRBJ2-7
D gene: NA
V gene: TRBV7-2
CDR3 length: 16
CDR3 protein: CASSHTTGSPTYEQYF
CDR3 DNA: TGTGCCAGCAGCCACACCACAGGGAGCCCGACCTACGAGCAGTACTTC

clone size: NA
J gene: TRBJ1-1
D gene: NA
V gene: TRBV27
CDR3 length: 14
CDR3 protein: CASSLSLTGRVAFF
CDR3 DNA: TGTGCCAGCAGTTTATCCCTCACAGGGAGGGTAGCTTTCTTT

clone size: NA
J gene: TRBJ2-7
D gene: NA
V gene: TRBV5-1
CDR3 length: 14
CDR3 protein: CASSVTRDSYEQYF
CDR3 DNA: TGCGCCAGCAGCGTTACCAGGGACTCCTACGAGCAGTACTTC

clone size: NA
J gene: TRBJ2-3
D gene: TRBD2
V gene: TRBV9
CDR3 length: 15
CDR3 protein: CASSFTTSGGDTQYF
CDR3 DNA: TGTGCCAGCAGCTTCACGACTAGCGGCGGAGATACGCAGTATTTT

clone size: NA
J gene: TRBJ2-1
D gene: NA
V gene: TRBV10-3
CDR3 length: 12
CDR3 protein: CANGPRENEQFF
CDR3 DNA: TGTGCCAACGGGCCCAGGGAGAATGAGCAGTTCTTC

clone size: NA
J gene: TRBJ2-3
D gene: NA
V gene: TRBV19
CDR3 length: 18
CDR3 protein: CASSIAQWAGSSTDTQYF
CDR3 DNA: TGTGCCAGTAGTATAGCGCAATGGGCGGGGTCTAGCACAGATACGCAGTATTTT